This T cell receptor (beta chain) was sequenced during a study of cytomegalovirus exposure and HLA in healthy donors. CDR3 size: 14 residues. Per germline, CDR1 SGHRS and CDR2 YFSETQ. Deletions cut 2 bases from V and 7 bases from J, with 15 bases between. The PCR was carried out with 60 Vbeta primers and 13 Jbeta primers. Clones were read by immunoSEQ multiplex PCR, and TCRdb kept only the in-frame ones, dropping some. Here the sample spans 130,000 or so clones, roughly 75% being singletons. The chain recombines TRBV5-1 with TRBJ1-2; D gene uncertain. Source material: PBMCs. The source is a man in his forties in good health and CMV-seronegative. CDR3 bases: TGCGCCAGCAGCTTCGAGGGTCAGACACTTGGCTACACCTTC. Translating gives CASSFEGQTLGYTF.